Described below is a single TCR beta chain sequence and its context. One end of the junction fails to match germline, which may point to a read error. The sample comes from a study of human thymus T cells. Among the donors, all were healthy Finnish infants having corrective surgery for congenital heart defects. During surgery, about 0.5-1 mL peripheral blood was drawn from four of eight donors. Genomic DNA was extracted from every available blood leukocyte. TCRdb's copy holds only in-frame clones and misses some; the assay was immunoSEQ multiplex PCR. This sample carries some 46,000 clones, approximately 95% of them seen once, and the ten largest clones take about 0.17%. The clonotype originates from a girl in the first two years of life with a congenital heart defect but otherwise immunologically healthy. Input material: blood.

CDR3 in DNA: TGTGCCAGCAGCTTAGAAGGGCGGGGATACACAGATATGCAGTATTTT. It encodes CASSLEGRGYTDMQYF. The gene calls are TRBV7-9 and TRBJ2-3, with D perhaps matching TRBD2 (6 bases). Germline values: CDR1 SEHNR, CDR2 FQNEAQ (reference sequence). The CDR3 runs 16 residues.